The 18 T cell receptor beta chains below come from one sample, sequenced in a study. TCRdb reprocessed the RT-PCR reads via MiXCR and lists one record per CDR3 protein. The sample carries about 700,000 distinct CDR3 sequences, 13% to 15% recorded once. Sequenced material: memory CD4+ T cells from blood. The receptors were sampled from a female donor in good health, serving as a healthy control.

This clonotype has ten or more counts. The rearrangement joins TRBV6-5 to TRBJ2-6; D unclear. V was shortened by 1 base and J by 0 bases, with 7 bases between the two germline ends. The CDR3 is made up of 16 amino acids. Germline values: CDR1 MNHEY, CDR2 SVGAGI. DNA of the CDR3: TGTGCCAGCAGTTACTTCCGGACCTCTGGGGCCAACGTCCTGACTTTC. It codes for CASSYFRTSGANVLTF.

The chain is built from TRBV7-3 and TRBJ1-5; unclear D gene. In germline, CDR1 is SGHTA, CDR2 FQGTGA. The ends were cut back, 5 bases at V and 3 bases at J, with 8 bases in the middle. The CDR3 spans 13 residues. The CDR3 coding sequence is TGTGCCAGCAGCCCGCTTCCCAATCAGCCCCAGCATTTT. Protein: CASSPLPNQPQHF.

CDR3: CASSPRGTEYTDTQYF. DNA of the CDR3: TGCGCCAGCAGCCCGCGGGGTACGGAATACACAGATACGCAGTATTTT. This chain uses TRBV4-3 with TRBJ2-3, with D possibly TRBD2 on 6 matching bases. The CDR3 is 16 amino acids. V shed 4 bases and J shed 2 bases, with 16 bases lying between them. From germline, CDR1 is LGHNA and CDR2 YSLEER.

A few counts support this clonotype. CDR3 DNA sequence: TGTGCCAGCAGCTTGGGAAGTGACACCGGCGGGGGAGAGACCCAGTACTTC. Translated: CASSLGSDTGGGETQYF. The chain uses TRBV11-3 and TRBJ2-5, with TRBD2 identical over 7 bases. The V and J ends lost 3 bases and 4 bases, in that order; junction bases with no gene match: 14. The CDR3 consists of 17 residues. Germline assignment: CDR1 SGHNT and CDR2 YENEEA.

This clonotype was observed a handful of times. CDR3 nucleotide sequence: TGTGCCAGCAGCCAGCCTTCGGGACAAAAGAACTATGGCTACACCTTC. It translates to CASSQPSGQKNYGYTF. This chain connects TRBV5-4 to TRBJ1-2; D possibly corresponds to TRBD1 (6 bases). Trimming took off 4 bases at V and 2 bases at J, with 18 bases between the two ends. CDR1 is SGHNT and CDR2 is YYREEE in the germline V gene (reference sequence). The CDR3 has 16 residues.

Only a few counts were recorded for this clonotype. The chain carries TRBV5-1 and TRBJ2-2; tentatively, D is TRBD1 (6 bases). This CDR3 is built from 15 residues. With 0 bases removed from V and 6 bases from J, the gap between germline ends came to 12 bases. Germline V gene lookup returns CDR1 SGHRS and CDR2 YFSETQ. The CDR3 here is CASSLAQGVAGELFF. In nucleotides, the CDR3 is TGCGCCAGCAGCTTGGCACAGGGAGTGGCCGGGGAGCTGTTTTTT.

This clonotype was seen many times. The chain employs TRBV7-2 and TRBJ2-5; unclear D gene. The V end lost 5 bases, the J end lost 1 base, and 14 bases lay between the germline ends. Germline values: CDR1 SGHTA, CDR2 FQGNSA. This CDR3 is built from 15 residues. In nucleotides, the CDR3 is TGTGCCAGCAGCCAACCGCTCGGATCCCAAGAGACCCAGTACTTC. This encodes CASSQPLGSQETQYF.

This clonotype has ten or more counts. The chain couples TRBV4-1 to TRBJ2-3; the match to TRBD2 covers 11 bases. The CDR3 sequence is 18 residues long. The V and J ends lost 4 bases and 2 bases, in that order; junction bases with no gene match: 11. The germline V gene has CDR1 MGHRA and CDR2 YSYEKL. CDR3 protein: CASSRLGLAVTHTDTQYF. CDR3 DNA: TGCGCCAGCAGCCGACTGGGACTAGCGGTTACTCACACAGATACGCAGTATTTT.

This chain joins TRBV6-5 and TRBJ2-3; D gene ambiguous. The CDR3 is 21 residues long. Germline V CDR1 and CDR2: MNHEY, SVGAGI. The ends were cut back, 2 bases at V and 0 bases at J, with 27 bases in the middle. The CDR3 DNA reads as TGTGCCAGCAGTTACGGTTGGCGGAAAAGCGCAGAAAAGACTAGCACAGATACGCAGTATTTT. It translates to CASSYGWRKSAEKTSTDTQYF.

This clonotype turned up a few times. The chain recombines TRBV6-2 or TRBV6-3 with TRBJ2-3; TRBD2 aligns across 9 bases. Germline CDR1 is MNHEY and CDR2 is SVGEGT. Trimming cost V 4 bases and J 2 bases; bases outside gene matches: 4. CDR3 length: 15 amino acids. The CDR3 DNA reads TGTGCCAGCAGTTCGCTAGCGGGGTACACAGATACGCAGTATTTT. As protein: CASSSLAGYTDTQYF.

This chain connects TRBV4-2 to TRBJ2-5; unclear D gene. CDR3 length: 15 residues. Between the trimmed V and J ends, which lost 1 base and 5 bases, there was a span of 14 bases. Looked up from germline, CDR1 is LGHNA and CDR2 is YNFKEQ. Here the CDR3 reads CASSQGARGSETQYF. Written as DNA, the CDR3 is TGTGCCAGCAGCCAAGGGGCGAGAGGCTCTGAGACCCAGTACTTC.

The rearrangement uses TRBV27 and TRBJ2-1; the D gene is possibly TRBD1 (6 bases). Between the trimmed V and J ends, which lost 4 bases and 7 bases, there was a span of 11 bases. This CDR3 is 13 amino acids long. Per the germline V gene, CDR1 is MNHEY and CDR2 is SMNVEV (reference sequence). The CDR3 reads CASSSNTGNEQFF. For the CDR3, the DNA is TGTGCCAGCAGTTCGAACACAGGGAATGAGCAGTTCTTC.

This clonotype has at least ten counts. V is TRBV5-1 and J is TRBJ2-3, with TRBD2 matching over 7 bases. Trimming removed 4 bases from V and 4 bases from J; junction bases left unmatched: 15. Looked up from germline, CDR1 is SGHRS and CDR2 is YFSETQ. The CDR3 is 17 amino acids. The CDR3 region is CASSPLALGEGADTQYF. The CDR3 region has the DNA TGCGCCAGCAGCCCCTTAGCATTGGGGGAGGGCGCAGATACGCAGTATTTT.

This clonotype was recorded at least ten times. The J gene is TRBJ2-7, the V gene TRBV7-9; D is perhaps TRBD2 (6 bases). The ends were cut back, 1 base at V and 0 bases at J, with 7 bases in the middle. Germline assignment: CDR1 SEHNR and CDR2 FQNEAQ (reference sequence). CDR3 length: 14 amino acids. The DNA of the CDR3 is TGTGCCAGCAGCTTAGACGGGGGCTCCTACGAGCAGTACTTC. This translates into CASSLDGGSYEQYF.

The chain uses TRBV6-2 or TRBV6-3 and TRBJ1-5; D is perhaps TRBD1 (6 bases). V lost 2 bases and J lost 6, with 11 bases in between. The germline V gene has CDR1 MNHEY and CDR2 SVGEGT. CDR3 size: 14 residues. The CDR3, as DNA: TGTGCCAGCAGTTACGTGGACAGATCTCAGCCCCAGCATTTT. Amino acid sequence: CASSYVDRSQPQHF.

This clonotype was seen at least ten times. CDR3 nucleotides: TGCAGTGCTGGGCGGAGAGAGACCCAGTACTTC. Protein sequence: CSAGRRETQYF. This chain connects TRBV20-1 to TRBJ2-5; D remains ambiguous. The CDR3 sequence is 11 residues long. Germline V gene lookup returns CDR1 DFQATT and CDR2 SNEGSKA (reference sequence). The V gene lost 5 bases and the J gene lost 4 bases, with 8 bases spanning the gap.

A single count supports this clonotype. V gene TRBV18 combines with J gene TRBJ2-1; 7 nucleotides line up with TRBD1. CDR3 length equals 15 residues. CDR1 KGHSH and CDR2 LQKENI come from the germline V gene. The V segment lost 3 bases and the J segment 6 bases; nucleotides outside the gene matches: 8. As DNA, the CDR3 is TGTGCCAGCTCACCCCAGACAGGGCTCTCCAATGAGCAGTTCTTC. It specifies CASSPQTGLSNEQFF.

The rearrangement uses TRBV20-1 and TRBJ1-1; 7 bases align to TRBD1. Per germline, CDR1 DFQATT and CDR2 SNEGSKA (reference sequence). The CDR3 is 13 residues long. V gave up 3 bases and J gave up 5 bases; unmatched junction bases: 6. CDR3 nucleotides: TGCAGTGCTAGGGACAGGCAGTCGACTGAAGCTTTCTTT. Encoded protein: CSARDRQSTEAFF.